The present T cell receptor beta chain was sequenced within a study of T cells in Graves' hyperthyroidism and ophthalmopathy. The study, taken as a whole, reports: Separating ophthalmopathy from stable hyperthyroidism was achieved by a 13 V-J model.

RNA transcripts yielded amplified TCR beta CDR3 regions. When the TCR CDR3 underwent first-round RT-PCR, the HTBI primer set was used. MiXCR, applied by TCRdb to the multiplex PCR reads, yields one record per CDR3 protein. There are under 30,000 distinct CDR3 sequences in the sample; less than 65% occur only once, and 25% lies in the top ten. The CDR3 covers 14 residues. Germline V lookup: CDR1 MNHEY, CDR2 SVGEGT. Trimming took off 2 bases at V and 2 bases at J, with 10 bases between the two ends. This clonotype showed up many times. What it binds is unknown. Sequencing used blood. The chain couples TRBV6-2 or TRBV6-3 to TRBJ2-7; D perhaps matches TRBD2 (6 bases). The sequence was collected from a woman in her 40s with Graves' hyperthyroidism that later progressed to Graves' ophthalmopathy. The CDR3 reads CASSYGASAYEQYF. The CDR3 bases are TGTGCCAGCAGTTACGGGGCTAGCGCCTACGAGCAGTACTTC.